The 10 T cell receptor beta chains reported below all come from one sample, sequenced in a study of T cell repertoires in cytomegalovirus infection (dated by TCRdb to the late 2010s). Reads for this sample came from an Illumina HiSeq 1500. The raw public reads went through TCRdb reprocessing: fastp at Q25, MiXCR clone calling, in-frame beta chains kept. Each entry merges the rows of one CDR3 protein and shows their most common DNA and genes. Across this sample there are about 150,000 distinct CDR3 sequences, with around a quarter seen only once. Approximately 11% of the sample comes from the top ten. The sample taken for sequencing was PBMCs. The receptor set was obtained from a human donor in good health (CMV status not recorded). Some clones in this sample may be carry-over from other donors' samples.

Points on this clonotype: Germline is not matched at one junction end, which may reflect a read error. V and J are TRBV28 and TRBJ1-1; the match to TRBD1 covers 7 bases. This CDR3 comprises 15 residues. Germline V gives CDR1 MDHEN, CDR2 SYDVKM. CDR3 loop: CASSLLQQGNTVAFF. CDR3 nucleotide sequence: TGTGCCAGCAGTCTACTACAACAGGGGAACACTGTAGCTTTCTTT.

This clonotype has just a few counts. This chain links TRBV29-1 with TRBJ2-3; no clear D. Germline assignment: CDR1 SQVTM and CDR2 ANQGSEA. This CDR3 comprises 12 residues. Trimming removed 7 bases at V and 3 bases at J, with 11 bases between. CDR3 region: CSGTGLTDTQYF. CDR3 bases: TGCAGCGGTACCGGGCTGACAGATACGCAGTATTTT.

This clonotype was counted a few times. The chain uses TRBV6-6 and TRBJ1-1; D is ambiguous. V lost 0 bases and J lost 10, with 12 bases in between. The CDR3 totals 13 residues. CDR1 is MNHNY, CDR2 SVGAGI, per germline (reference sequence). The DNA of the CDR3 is TGTGCCAGCAGTTACTCTCTCGCAATGGGAGCTTTCTTT. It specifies CASSYSLAMGAFF.

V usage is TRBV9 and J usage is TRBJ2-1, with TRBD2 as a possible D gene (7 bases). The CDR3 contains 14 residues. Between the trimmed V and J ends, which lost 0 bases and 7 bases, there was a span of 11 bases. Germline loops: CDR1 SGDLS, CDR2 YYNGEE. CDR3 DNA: TGTGCCAGCAGCGTAGGGGGGGGCACAAATGAGCAGTTCTTC. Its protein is CASSVGGGTNEQFF.

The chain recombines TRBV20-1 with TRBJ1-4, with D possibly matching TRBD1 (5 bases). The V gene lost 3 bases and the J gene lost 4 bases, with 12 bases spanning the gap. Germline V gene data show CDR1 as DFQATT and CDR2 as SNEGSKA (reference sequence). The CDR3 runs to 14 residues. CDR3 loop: CSASPGQFNEKLFF. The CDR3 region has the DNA TGCAGTGCTAGTCCCGGACAATTTAATGAAAAACTGTTTTTT.

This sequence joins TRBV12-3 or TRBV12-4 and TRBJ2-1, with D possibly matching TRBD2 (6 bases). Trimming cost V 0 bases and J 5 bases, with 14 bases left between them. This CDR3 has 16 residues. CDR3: CASSLAPGTPDNEQFF. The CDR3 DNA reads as TGTGCCAGCAGTTTAGCGCCCGGGACTCCCGACAATGAGCAGTTCTTC.

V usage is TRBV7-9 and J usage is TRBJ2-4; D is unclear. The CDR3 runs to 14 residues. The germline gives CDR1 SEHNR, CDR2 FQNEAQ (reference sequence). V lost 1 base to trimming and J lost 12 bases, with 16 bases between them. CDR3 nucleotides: TGTGCCAGCAGCTTAGTCGACTCACGACGAAATCAGTACTTC. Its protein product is CASSLVDSRRNQYF.

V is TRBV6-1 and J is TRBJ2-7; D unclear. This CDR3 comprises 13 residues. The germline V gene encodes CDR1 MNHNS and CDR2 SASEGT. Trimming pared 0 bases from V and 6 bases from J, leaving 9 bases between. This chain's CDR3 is CASSEAAWGEQYF. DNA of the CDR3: TGTGCCAGCAGTGAAGCTGCGTGGGGCGAGCAGTACTTC.

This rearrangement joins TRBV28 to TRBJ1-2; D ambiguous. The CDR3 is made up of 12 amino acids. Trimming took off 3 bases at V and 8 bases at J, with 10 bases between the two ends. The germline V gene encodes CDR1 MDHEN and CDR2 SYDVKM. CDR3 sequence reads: CASSLPGRGYTF. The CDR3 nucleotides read TGTGCCAGCAGTTTGCCGGGCCGAGGCTACACCTTC.

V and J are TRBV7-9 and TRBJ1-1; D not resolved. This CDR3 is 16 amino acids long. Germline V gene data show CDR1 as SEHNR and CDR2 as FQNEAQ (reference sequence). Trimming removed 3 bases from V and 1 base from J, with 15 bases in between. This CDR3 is CASSFRGRGRNTEAFF. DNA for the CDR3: TGTGCCAGCAGCTTTCGGGGTAGAGGTCGGAACACTGAAGCTTTCTTT.